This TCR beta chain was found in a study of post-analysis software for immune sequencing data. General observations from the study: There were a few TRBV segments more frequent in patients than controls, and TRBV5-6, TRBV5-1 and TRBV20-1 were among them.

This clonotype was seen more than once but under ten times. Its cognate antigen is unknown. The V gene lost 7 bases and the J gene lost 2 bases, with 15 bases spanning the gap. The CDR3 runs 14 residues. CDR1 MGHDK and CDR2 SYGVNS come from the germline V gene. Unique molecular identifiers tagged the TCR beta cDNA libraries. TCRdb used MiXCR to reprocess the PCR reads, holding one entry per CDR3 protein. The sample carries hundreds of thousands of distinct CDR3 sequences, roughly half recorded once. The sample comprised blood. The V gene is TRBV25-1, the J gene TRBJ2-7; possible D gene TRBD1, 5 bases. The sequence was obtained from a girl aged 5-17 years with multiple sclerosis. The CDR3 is CASIPRTSPYEQYF. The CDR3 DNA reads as TGTGCCAGCATCCCCCGGACAAGTCCCTACGAGCAGTACTTC.